This is a list of T cell receptor beta chains from one sample in a study of control samples from healthy donors and cancer patients. TCRdb's copy holds only in-frame clones and misses some; the assay was immunoSEQ multiplex PCR. The sample shows some 150,000 clones, approximately 94% of them seen only once. Material for sequencing was PBMCs. The receptors were gathered from a man between 60 and 70 years old with colorectal cancer. Both conserved end residues are part of each CDR3. Fields, in order: V gene, clone size, J gene, D gene, CDR3 protein, CDR3 DNA. A D gene is named only where the DNA matches it firmly. Not all rows give a size; the values are once, few, many and, for expanded clones, a class.

v_gene: TRBV6-2/TRBV6-3
abundance: .
j_gene: TRBJ2-5
d_gene: .
CDR3aa: CASSYSLISGNNVETQYF
CDR3nt: TGTGCCAGCAGTTACTCGCTTATTTCAGGGAATAATGTGGAGACCCAGTACTTC

v_gene: TRBV29-1
abundance: .
j_gene: TRBJ1-4
d_gene: .
CDR3aa: CSARPQGLEKLFF
CDR3nt: TGCAGCGCCCGTCCCCAGGGTCTTGAAAAACTGTTTTTT

v_gene: TRBV4-1
abundance: .
j_gene: TRBJ1-4
d_gene: .
CDR3aa: CASSQDPAATNEKLFF
CDR3nt: TGCGCCAGCAGCCAAGACCCAGCGGCAACTAATGAAAAACTGTTTTTT

v_gene: TRBV7-8
abundance: once
j_gene: TRBJ1-2
d_gene: .
CDR3aa: CASSLGGDTYYGYTF
CDR3nt: TGTGCCAGCAGCTTAGGCGGGGACACCTACTATGGCTACACCTTC

v_gene: TRBV6-6
abundance: .
j_gene: TRBJ2-5
d_gene: TRBD2
CDR3aa: CAGGASGAQETQYF
CDR3nt: TGTGCCGGGGGGGCTAGCGGGGCCCAAGAGACCCAGTACTTC

v_gene: TRBV5-5
abundance: .
j_gene: TRBJ1-1
d_gene: .
CDR3aa: CASSQRGPTEAFF
CDR3nt: TGTGCCAGCAGCCAGCGGGGACCCACTGAAGCTTTCTTT

v_gene: TRBV7-2
abundance: .
j_gene: TRBJ2-1
d_gene: TRBD1
CDR3aa: CASSLTGTEQFF
CDR3nt: TGTGCCAGCAGCCTGACAGGGACTGAGCAGTTCTTC

v_gene: TRBV2
abundance: once
j_gene: TRBJ2-3
d_gene: TRBD2
CDR3aa: CASRRLAGGPPGTDTQYF
CDR3nt: TGTGCCAGCAGAAGGCTAGCGGGGGGACCCCCGGGCACAGATACGCAGTATTTT

v_gene: TRBV7-8
abundance: .
j_gene: TRBJ2-5
d_gene: .
CDR3aa: CASSSSGAPETQYF
CDR3nt: TGTGCCAGCAGCTCATCAGGGGCCCCAGAGACCCAGTACTTC

v_gene: TRBV25-1
abundance: once
j_gene: TRBJ2-1
d_gene: .
CDR3aa: CASSEWGSFNEQFF
CDR3nt: TGTGCCAGCAGTGAATGGGGCAGTTTCAATGAGCAGTTCTTC

v_gene: TRBV3-1/TRBV3-2
abundance: .
j_gene: TRBJ1-1
d_gene: TRBD1
CDR3aa: CASSHRDRINTEAFF
CDR3nt: TGTGCCAGCAGCCATCGGGACAGGATTAACACTGAAGCTTTCTTT

v_gene: TRBV30
abundance: .
j_gene: TRBJ2-7
d_gene: TRBD1
CDR3aa: CAWNYPGQGQGEQYF
CDR3nt: TGTGCCTGGAATTACCCGGGACAGGGTCAGGGAGAGCAGTACTTC

v_gene: TRBV5-1
abundance: .
j_gene: TRBJ2-7
d_gene: TRBD2
CDR3aa: CASSLPGRGGSYEQYF
CDR3nt: TGCGCCAGCAGCTTGCCCGGACGGGGGGGCTCCTACGAGCAGTACTTC

v_gene: TRBV19
abundance: .
j_gene: TRBJ2-3
d_gene: .
CDR3aa: CASSMGVSGVLDTQYF
CDR3nt: TGTGCCAGTAGTATGGGGGTTTCGGGGGTCTTAGATACGCAGTATTTT

v_gene: TRBV18
abundance: .
j_gene: TRBJ2-2
d_gene: TRBD2
CDR3aa: CASLTSGGPNTGELFF
CDR3nt: TGTGCCAGCTTGACTAGCGGGGGGCCCAACACCGGGGAGCTGTTTTTT

v_gene: TRBV5-8
abundance: .
j_gene: TRBJ1-3
d_gene: .
CDR3aa: CASSLPGYSGNTIYF
CDR3nt: TGTGCCAGCAGCTTGCCGGGCTACTCTGGAAACACCATATATTTT

v_gene: TRBV27
abundance: .
j_gene: TRBJ2-1
d_gene: .
CDR3aa: CASSPSLGYNEQFF
CDR3nt: TGTGCCAGCAGTCCTTCGTTGGGCTACAATGAGCAGTTCTTC

v_gene: TRBV28
abundance: once
j_gene: TRBJ2-7
d_gene: .
CDR3aa: CSTGQSYEQYF
CDR3nt: TGTTCCACTGGGCAGTCCTACGAGCAGTACTTC

v_gene: TRBV7-2
abundance: .
j_gene: TRBJ1-1
d_gene: .
CDR3aa: CASSLAPGVLGTEAFF
CDR3nt: TGTGCCAGCAGCTTAGCCCCAGGGGTCTTGGGCACTGAAGCTTTCTTT

v_gene: TRBV19
abundance: .
j_gene: TRBJ1-1
d_gene: TRBD1
CDR3aa: CASRTGVNTEAFF
CDR3nt: TGTGCCAGTAGGACAGGGGTGAACACTGAAGCTTTCTTT

v_gene: TRBV30
abundance: .
j_gene: TRBJ1-5
d_gene: .
CDR3aa: CAWSPQGEGQPQHF
CDR3nt: TGTGCCTGGAGTCCCCAGGGTGAGGGTCAGCCCCAGCATTTT

v_gene: TRBV27
abundance: .
j_gene: TRBJ1-2
d_gene: .
CDR3aa: CASSLAGAYGYTF
CDR3nt: TGTGCCAGCAGCCTCGCCGGTGCCTATGGCTACACCTTC

v_gene: TRBV7-9
abundance: .
j_gene: TRBJ2-7
d_gene: .
CDR3aa: CASSRGRGNSYEQYF
CDR3nt: TGTGCCAGCAGTAGAGGACGGGGGAACTCCTACGAGCAGTACTTC

v_gene: TRBV4-1
abundance: .
j_gene: TRBJ1-2
d_gene: .
CDR3aa: CASSQVSVFGAGNYGYTF
CDR3nt: TGCGCCAGCAGCCAAGTCTCCGTCTTTGGGGCAGGGAACTATGGCTACACCTTC

v_gene: TRBV2
abundance: .
j_gene: TRBJ1-2
d_gene: .
CDR3aa: CASSDLGYGYTF
CDR3nt: TGTGCCAGCAGTGATTTGGGCTATGGCTACACCTTC

v_gene: TRBV7-2
abundance: .
j_gene: TRBJ2-7
d_gene: TRBD1
CDR3aa: CASSFQGQGYYEQYF
CDR3nt: TGTGCCAGCAGTTTCCAGGGACAGGGATACTACGAGCAGTACTTC

v_gene: TRBV19
abundance: .
j_gene: TRBJ1-3
d_gene: .
CDR3aa: CASSKRLAGNTIYF
CDR3nt: TGTGCCAGTAGTAAGAGGCTAGCCGGAAACACCATATATTTT

v_gene: TRBV6-2/TRBV6-3
abundance: .
j_gene: TRBJ2-5
d_gene: .
CDR3aa: CASSPLYRAQETQYF
CDR3nt: TGTGCCAGCAGTCCCCTTTATCGGGCTCAAGAGACCCAGTACTTC

v_gene: TRBV5-1
abundance: .
j_gene: TRBJ1-4
d_gene: .
CDR3aa: CASSLEPAILSPMRKLFF
CDR3nt: TGCGCCAGCAGCTTGGAACCGGCGATTCTATCACCAATGAGAAAACTGTTTTTT

v_gene: TRBV6-5
abundance: .
j_gene: TRBJ2-2
d_gene: .
CDR3aa: CASSRAFGVELFF
CDR3nt: TGTGCCAGCAGCCGGGCCTTTGGGGTGGAGCTGTTTTTT

v_gene: TRBV6-2/TRBV6-3
abundance: once
j_gene: TRBJ1-1
d_gene: TRBD1
CDR3aa: CASSPKGQLMNTEAFF
CDR3nt: TGTGCCAGCAGTCCCAAGGGACAGCTTATGAACACTGAAGCTTTCTTT

v_gene: TRBV24-1
abundance: .
j_gene: TRBJ1-2
d_gene: .
CDR3aa: CATSDSSGIWGYTF
CDR3nt: TGTGCCACCAGTGATTCTTCAGGGATTTGGGGCTACACCTTC

v_gene: TRBV11-2
abundance: .
j_gene: TRBJ2-7
d_gene: .
CDR3aa: CASRGARGAYEQYF
CDR3nt: TGTGCCAGCAGAGGAGCGCGCGGCGCCTACGAGCAGTACTTC

v_gene: TRBV24-1
abundance: .
j_gene: TRBJ1-5
d_gene: .
CDR3aa: CATSDLGQISNQPQHF
CDR3nt: TGTGCCACCAGTGATTTAGGGCAGATTAGCAATCAGCCCCAGCATTTT

v_gene: TRBV30
abundance: .
j_gene: TRBJ1-2
d_gene: .
CDR3aa: CAWSLTGAYGYTF
CDR3nt: TGTGCCTGGAGTCTGACAGGTGCTTATGGCTACACCTTC

v_gene: TRBV18
abundance: .
j_gene: TRBJ1-2
d_gene: TRBD1
CDR3aa: CASSPDRVAIYTF
CDR3nt: TGTGCCAGCTCACCAGACAGGGTTGCTATCTACACCTTC

v_gene: TRBV5-1
abundance: .
j_gene: TRBJ1-1
d_gene: TRBD1
CDR3aa: CASSLRTGLNTEAFF
CDR3nt: TGCGCCAGCAGTCTCCGGACAGGGCTGAACACTGAAGCTTTCTTT

v_gene: TRBV6-5
abundance: once
j_gene: TRBJ2-7
d_gene: TRBD1
CDR3aa: CASSSVDRGTYEQYF
CDR3nt: TGTGCCAGCAGTTCCGTCGACAGGGGAACCTACGAGCAGTACTTC

v_gene: TRBV24-1
abundance: few
j_gene: TRBJ1-1
d_gene: .
CDR3aa: CATSYGLNTEAFF
CDR3nt: TGTGCCACCAGTTACGGGTTGAACACTGAAGCTTTCTTT

v_gene: TRBV30
abundance: .
j_gene: TRBJ2-5
d_gene: .
CDR3aa: CAWSDPRETQYF
CDR3nt: TGTGCCTGGAGCGACCCTAGGGAGACCCAGTACTTC

v_gene: TRBV24-1
abundance: .
j_gene: TRBJ2-6
d_gene: .
CDR3aa: CATSDYSGANVLTF
CDR3nt: TGTGCCACCAGTGATTATTCCGGGGCCAACGTCCTGACTTTC

v_gene: TRBV13
abundance: .
j_gene: TRBJ1-1
d_gene: TRBD1
CDR3aa: CASSKGQGGNTEAFF
CDR3nt: TGTGCCAGCAGCAAAGGACAGGGAGGGAACACTGAAGCTTTCTTT

v_gene: TRBV7-8
abundance: .
j_gene: TRBJ2-5
d_gene: .
CDR3aa: CASSLAAAESRAQETQYF
CDR3nt: TGTGCCAGCAGCTTAGCTGCCGCAGAGTCGCGGGCACAAGAGACCCAGTACTTC

v_gene: TRBV18
abundance: .
j_gene: TRBJ1-1
d_gene: .
CDR3aa: CASSPSGHGGRTEAFF
CDR3nt: TGTGCCAGCTCACCAAGTGGTCACGGAGGGAGGACTGAAGCTTTCTTT

v_gene: TRBV28
abundance: .
j_gene: TRBJ2-5
d_gene: TRBD1
CDR3aa: CASGSTGDETQYF
CDR3nt: TGTGCCAGCGGGTCGACAGGGGACGAGACCCAGTACTTC

v_gene: TRBV19
abundance: .
j_gene: TRBJ1-5
d_gene: .
CDR3aa: CASSIEVVSSNQPQHF
CDR3nt: TGTGCCAGTAGTATTGAGGTCGTCTCGAGCAATCAGCCCCAGCATTTT

v_gene: TRBV10-3
abundance: .
j_gene: TRBJ2-5
d_gene: TRBD1
CDR3aa: CAMGQGQETQYF
CDR3nt: TGTGCCATGGGACAGGGACAAGAGACCCAGTACTTC

v_gene: TRBV9
abundance: .
j_gene: TRBJ2-3
d_gene: .
CDR3aa: CASSVESSTDTQYF
CDR3nt: TGTGCCAGCAGCGTAGAAAGTAGCACAGATACGCAGTATTTT

v_gene: TRBV5-1
abundance: .
j_gene: TRBJ1-1
d_gene: TRBD1
CDR3aa: CASSSQGDTEAFF
CDR3nt: TGCGCCAGCAGCTCCCAGGGGGACACTGAAGCTTTCTTT

v_gene: TRBV27
abundance: .
j_gene: TRBJ1-4
d_gene: TRBD1
CDR3aa: CASSLDRGSEKLFF
CDR3nt: TGTGCCAGCAGTTTGGACAGGGGGAGTGAAAAACTGTTTTTT

v_gene: TRBV10-3
abundance: .
j_gene: TRBJ1-1
d_gene: .
CDR3aa: CATHDMNTEAFF
CDR3nt: TGTGCCACCCACGACATGAACACTGAAGCTTTCTTT

v_gene: TRBV5-1
abundance: .
j_gene: TRBJ1-1
d_gene: TRBD1
CDR3aa: CASSSGQGYTEAFF
CDR3nt: TGCGCCAGCAGCTCAGGACAGGGGTACACTGAAGCTTTCTTT

v_gene: TRBV25-1
abundance: .
j_gene: TRBJ2-7
d_gene: .
CDR3aa: CASIPTNKAYEQYF
CDR3nt: TGTGCCAGCATTCCGACCAACAAGGCCTACGAGCAGTACTTC

v_gene: TRBV19
abundance: .
j_gene: TRBJ1-3
d_gene: .
CDR3aa: CASRPLQGSGNTIYF
CDR3nt: TGTGCCAGTAGACCTCTTCAGGGGAGCGGAAACACCATATATTTT

v_gene: TRBV5-1
abundance: .
j_gene: TRBJ1-2
d_gene: .
CDR3aa: CASSLKFGEGGYTF
CDR3nt: TGCGCCAGCAGCTTGAAGTTTGGGGAGGGTGGCTACACCTTC